A selection of T cell receptor beta chains follows, all from one sample in a study of blood T cell repertoires in COVID-19. Method: immunoSEQ multiplex PCR; TCRdb's copy keeps in-frame clones and lacks some. Among about 200,000 clones listed, around 92% were seen once. Sequenced input: PBMCs or T cells enriched from blood (not recorded which). These receptors were taken from a woman aged 30 to 39 with acute COVID-19. Both conserved end residues are part of each CDR3. D genes are given only for firm matches. Clone size appears in some rows only: once, few, many, or a class for an expanded clone.

DNA	CDR3	length	J	size	V	D
TGCGCCAGCAGCCGACAGGAGCGTTTTGAAAAACTGTTTTTT	CASSRQERFEKLFF	14	TRBJ1-4	-	TRBV10-2	-
TGTGCCAGCAGCTCTAGACAGGGTTCGTCTTTCTTT	CASSSRQGSSFF	12	TRBJ1-1	-	TRBV7-9	TRBD1
TGTGCCAGCAGTGAAGAGAGGGTACTTCACGAGCAGTACTTC	CASSEERVLHEQYF	14	TRBJ2-7	-	TRBV2	-
TGCGCCAGCAGCCAAGATCGAGCAACCGGGGAGCTGTTTTTT	CASSQDRATGELFF	14	TRBJ2-2	-	TRBV4-3	-
TGTGCCAGCAGCTTGCTAGGACAGGGTTCCGATACGCAGTATTTT	CASSLLGQGSDTQYF	15	TRBJ2-3	-	TRBV5-4	TRBD1
TGTGCCAGCAGCCCCCGACAGGGTGGGGGCACAGATACGCAGTATTTT	CASSPRQGGGTDTQYF	16	TRBJ2-3	-	TRBV7-3	TRBD1
TGTGCCAGCAGCTTACAGGGTTTGGACTATGGCTACACCTTC	CASSLQGLDYGYTF	14	TRBJ1-2	-	TRBV7-8	-
TGCGCCAGCAGCCGCGGGACAGGGGAAGCCTACGAGCAGTACTTC	CASSRGTGEAYEQYF	15	TRBJ2-7	-	TRBV5-1	TRBD1
TGTGCCAGCTCACAGCCGGGACAGTCCTACGAGCAGTACTTC	CASSQPGQSYEQYF	14	TRBJ2-7	-	TRBV18	TRBD1
TGTGCCAGCCCGAAAACAGGGGGGACTGAAGCTTTCTTT	CASPKTGGTEAFF	13	TRBJ1-1	-	TRBV18	TRBD1
TGTGCCAGTAGATCAGGGTTCTATGGCTACACCTTC	CASRSGFYGYTF	12	TRBJ1-2	-	TRBV19	-
TGTGCCAGCAGTTTAACACAGGGTTATAATTCACCCCTCCACTTT	CASSLTQGYNSPLHF	15	TRBJ1-6	-	TRBV27	-
TGTGCCAGCAGTTCAGAACAGGGGTATGGCTACACCTTC	CASSSEQGYGYTF	13	TRBJ1-2	-	TRBV27	TRBD1
TGTGCCAGCAGCTTAGGAGGGAGGGAGCAGTACTTC	CASSLGGREQYF	12	TRBJ2-7	-	TRBV7-6	-
TGTGCCTGGAGGGGGGCAGGGGTGAACACTGAAGCTTTCTTT	CAWRGAGVNTEAFF	14	TRBJ1-1	-	TRBV30	-
TGTGCCAGTAGAGGCGGGGGAAGGTCGGTCTTC	CASRGGGRSVF	11	TRBJ2-1	-	TRBV19	TRBD2
TGCGCCAGCAGAGAATCCCGGTCGGCTGGAAACACCATATATTTT	CASRESRSAGNTIYF	15	TRBJ1-3	few	TRBV4-1	-
TGTGCCAGCGGGGGACAGGGGCTTCTCGAGCAGTACTTC	CASGGQGLLEQYF	13	TRBJ2-7	-	TRBV6-5	TRBD1
TGTGCCAGCAGCTTAGAATCCCGGGGTGGCTATGGCTACACCTTC	CASSLESRGGYGYTF	15	TRBJ1-2	-	TRBV7-2	-
TGTGCCAGCAGTCGGGAACTCAGCTCTGGAAACACCATATATTTT	CASSRELSSGNTIYF	15	TRBJ1-3	-	TRBV6-5	-
TGCGCCAGCAGCCAAGAGCGGGAGAGTAACTATGGCTACACCTTC	CASSQERESNYGYTF	15	TRBJ1-2	-	TRBV4-1	-
TGTGCCAGCAGCCCTGCTCCGGACAGAACCGCCTATGGCTACACCTTC	CASSPAPDRTAYGYTF	16	TRBJ1-2	-	TRBV5-5	-
TGTGCCAGCAGCCCGGGACTAGCGGATACAGATACGCAGTATTTT	CASSPGLADTDTQYF	15	TRBJ2-3	-	TRBV14	TRBD2
TGTGCCAGCAGCCCGCTAGCGGGGGCCCCCTACAATGAGCAGTTCTTC	CASSPLAGAPYNEQFF	16	TRBJ2-1	-	TRBV11-2	TRBD2
TGTGCCAGCAGTTGGGGGGGCAGGAACTATGGCTACACCTTC	CASSWGGRNYGYTF	14	TRBJ1-2	-	TRBV27	-
TGTGCCAGCAGTTTCCTAGCGGGGCGTAACACAGATACGCAGTATTTT	CASSFLAGRNTDTQYF	16	TRBJ2-3	-	TRBV27	TRBD2
TGTGCCAGCAGCTTACCGGGACAGGGGGCGCATGGAGCTTTCTTT	CASSLPGQGAHGAFF	15	TRBJ1-1	-	TRBV7-9	TRBD1
TGTGCCAGCAGCTTGGGGCCGCCGAACACCGGGGAGCTGTTTTTT	CASSLGPPNTGELFF	15	TRBJ2-2	-	TRBV11-3	-
TGTGCCAGCAGTCGAGAACCAGGGTCCTCCGATACGCAGTATTTT	CASSREPGSSDTQYF	15	TRBJ2-3	-	TRBV6-5	-
TGTGCCAGCAGCGGTAGCAGCTCCTCTGGGGCCAACGTCCTGACTTTC	CASSGSSSSGANVLTF	16	TRBJ2-6	few	TRBV6-4	-
TGTGCCAGCAGTGACTCGGGAGGAGGGGCCAACGTCCTGACTTTC	CASSDSGGGANVLTF	15	TRBJ2-6	-	TRBV6-4	-
TGTGCCACCAGTGATTGGATACAGGTTGGGAACAATCAGCCCCAGCATTTT	CATSDWIQVGNNQPQHF	17	TRBJ1-5	-	TRBV24-1	-
TGTGCCGGGTCGCAAATCCGGGACAGGGGGCTGGAGGAGCTGTTTTTT	CAGSQIRDRGLEELFF	16	TRBJ2-2	-	TRBV7-9	TRBD1
TGCGCCAGCAGCGGGCAGAGCACAGATACGCAGTATTTT	CASSGQSTDTQYF	13	TRBJ2-3	-	TRBV4-3	-
TGCGCCAGCAGCTTGTTCGGGACAGGGGGCCGAGAGACCCAGTACTTC	CASSLFGTGGRETQYF	16	TRBJ2-5	-	TRBV5-1	TRBD1
TGCGCCAGCAGCTCCATAGGACAGGAGAACAATGAGCAGTTCTTC	CASSSIGQENNEQFF	15	TRBJ2-1	-	TRBV5-1	TRBD1
TGTGCCAGCAGGACCTACAGGGGGCGAAGCATGAACACTGAAGCTTTCTTT	CASRTYRGRSMNTEAFF	17	TRBJ1-1	-	TRBV28	TRBD1
TGTGCCAGCTCACCCGGAAGGGGTTATTCACCCCTCCACTTT	CASSPGRGYSPLHF	14	TRBJ1-6	-	TRBV18	-
TGTGCCAGTAGTCCAGGACTAGCGGGGGGGGTAGTTTTTGATACGCAGTATTTT	CASSPGLAGGVVFDTQYF	18	TRBJ2-3	-	TRBV19	TRBD2
TGCGCCAGCAGCCAAGGAAGGGCGGACAGGGGCGGAAACACCATATATTTT	CASSQGRADRGGNTIYF	17	TRBJ1-3	-	TRBV4-1	TRBD1
TGTGCCAGTAGTATAGGCAGGGGGGACTATGGCTACACCTTC	CASSIGRGDYGYTF	14	TRBJ1-2	-	TRBV19	TRBD1
TGTGCCAGCAGTGAGGCAGGGGGGAATGAGCAGTTCTTC	CASSEAGGNEQFF	13	TRBJ2-1	-	TRBV2	-
TGTGCCAGTAGTATTCAGGGTTGGACCGGGGAGCTGTTTTTT	CASSIQGWTGELFF	14	TRBJ2-2	-	TRBV19	-
TGTGCCATCAGTGAACGGGAATCACCCCTCCACTTT	CAISERESPLHF	12	TRBJ1-6	-	TRBV10-3	-
TGTGCCAGCTCACCACAGCGGACAGGGGGCAGCACAGATACGCAGTATTTT	CASSPQRTGGSTDTQYF	17	TRBJ2-3	-	TRBV18	TRBD1
TGTGCCAGCAGCTTAGGCGCACAGGGGGTGAACGAGCAGTACTTC	CASSLGAQGVNEQYF	15	TRBJ2-7	-	TRBV13	TRBD1
TGTGCCAGCAGCTTGGGGCAGATCAACTATGGCTACACCTTC	CASSLGQINYGYTF	14	TRBJ1-2	-	TRBV5-6	-
TGTGCCAGCAGCCAACTGAGTACGGGTGAAAAACTGTTTTTT	CASSQLSTGEKLFF	14	TRBJ1-4	-	TRBV14	-
TGCGCCAGCAGTGGACTAGCGGGAGAGGCCCAGTACTTC	CASSGLAGEAQYF	13	TRBJ2-5	-	TRBV10-2	TRBD2
TGTGCCAGTAGTACACTTAACAGGGATCAGCCCCAGCATTTT	CASSTLNRDQPQHF	14	TRBJ1-5	-	TRBV19	-
TGTGCCAGCAGTTCTACTTTCTCTGGGGCCAACGTCCTGACTTTC	CASSSTFSGANVLTF	15	TRBJ2-6	-	TRBV28	-